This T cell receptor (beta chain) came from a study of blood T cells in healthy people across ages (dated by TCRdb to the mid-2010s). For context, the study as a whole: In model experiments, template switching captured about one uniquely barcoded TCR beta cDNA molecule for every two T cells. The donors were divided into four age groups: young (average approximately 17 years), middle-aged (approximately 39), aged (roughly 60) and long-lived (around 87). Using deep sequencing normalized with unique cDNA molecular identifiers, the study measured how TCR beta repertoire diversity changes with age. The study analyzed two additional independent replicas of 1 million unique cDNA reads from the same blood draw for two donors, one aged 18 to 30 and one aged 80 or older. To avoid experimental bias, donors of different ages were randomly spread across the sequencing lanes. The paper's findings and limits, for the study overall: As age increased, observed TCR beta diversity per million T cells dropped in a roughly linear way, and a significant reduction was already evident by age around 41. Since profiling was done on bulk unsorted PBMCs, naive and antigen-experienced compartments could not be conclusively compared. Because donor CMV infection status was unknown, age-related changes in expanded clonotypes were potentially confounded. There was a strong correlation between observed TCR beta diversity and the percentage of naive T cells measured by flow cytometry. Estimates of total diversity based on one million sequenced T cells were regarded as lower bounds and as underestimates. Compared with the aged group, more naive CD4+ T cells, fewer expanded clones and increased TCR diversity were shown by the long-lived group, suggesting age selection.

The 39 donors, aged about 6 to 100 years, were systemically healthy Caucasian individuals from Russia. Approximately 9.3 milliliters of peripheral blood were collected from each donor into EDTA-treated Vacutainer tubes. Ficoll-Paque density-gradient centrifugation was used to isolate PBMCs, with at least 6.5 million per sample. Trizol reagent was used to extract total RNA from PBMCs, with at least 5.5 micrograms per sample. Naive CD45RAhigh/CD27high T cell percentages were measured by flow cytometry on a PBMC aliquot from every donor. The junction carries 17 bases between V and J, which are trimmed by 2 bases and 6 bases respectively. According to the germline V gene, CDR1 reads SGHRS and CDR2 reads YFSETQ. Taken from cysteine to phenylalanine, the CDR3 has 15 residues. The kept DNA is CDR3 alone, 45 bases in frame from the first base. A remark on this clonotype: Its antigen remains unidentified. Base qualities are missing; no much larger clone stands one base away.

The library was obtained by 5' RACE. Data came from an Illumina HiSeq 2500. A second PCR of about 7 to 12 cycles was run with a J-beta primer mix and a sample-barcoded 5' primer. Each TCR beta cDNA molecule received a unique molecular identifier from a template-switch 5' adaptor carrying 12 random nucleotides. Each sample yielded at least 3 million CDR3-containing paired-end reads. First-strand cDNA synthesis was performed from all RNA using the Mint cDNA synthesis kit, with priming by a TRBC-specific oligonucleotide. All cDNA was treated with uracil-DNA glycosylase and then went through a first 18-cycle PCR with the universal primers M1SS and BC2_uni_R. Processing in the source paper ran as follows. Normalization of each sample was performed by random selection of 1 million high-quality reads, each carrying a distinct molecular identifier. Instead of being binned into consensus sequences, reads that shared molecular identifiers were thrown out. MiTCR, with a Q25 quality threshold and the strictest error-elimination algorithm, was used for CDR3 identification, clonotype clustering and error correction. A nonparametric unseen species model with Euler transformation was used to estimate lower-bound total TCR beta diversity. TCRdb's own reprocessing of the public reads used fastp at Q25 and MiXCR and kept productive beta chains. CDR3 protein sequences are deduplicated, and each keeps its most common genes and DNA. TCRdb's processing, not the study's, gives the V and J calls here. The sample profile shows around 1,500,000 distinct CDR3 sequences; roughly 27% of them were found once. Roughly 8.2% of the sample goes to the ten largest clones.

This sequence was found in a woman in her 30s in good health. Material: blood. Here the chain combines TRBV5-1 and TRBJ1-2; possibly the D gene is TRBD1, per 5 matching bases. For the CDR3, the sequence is CASSLDVQGYNGYTF. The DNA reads TGCGCCAGCAGCTTAGACGTCCAGGGCTATAATGGCTACACCTTC.